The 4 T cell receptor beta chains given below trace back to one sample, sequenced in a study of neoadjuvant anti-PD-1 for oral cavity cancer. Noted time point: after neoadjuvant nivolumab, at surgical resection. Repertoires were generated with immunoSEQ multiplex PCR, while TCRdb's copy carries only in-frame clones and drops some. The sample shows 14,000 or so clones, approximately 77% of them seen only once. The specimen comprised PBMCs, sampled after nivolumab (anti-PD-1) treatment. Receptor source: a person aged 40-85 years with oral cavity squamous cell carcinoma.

CDR3 bases: TGTGCCAGTAATCCCGGAGGCAGTGAAGGGGCCTACGAGCAGTACTTC. Its translation: CASNPGGSEGAYEQYF. This rearrangement joins TRBV19 to TRBJ2-7, with D possibly being TRBD1 or TRBD2 (5 bases each). The V end was cut by 7 bases, the J end by 2 bases, with 21 bases between. CDR3 length equals 16 residues. Germline loops: CDR1 LNHDA, CDR2 SQIVND (reference sequence).

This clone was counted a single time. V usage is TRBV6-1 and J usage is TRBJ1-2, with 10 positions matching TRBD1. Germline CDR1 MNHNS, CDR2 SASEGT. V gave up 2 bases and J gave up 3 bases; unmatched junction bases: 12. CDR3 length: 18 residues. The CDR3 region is CASSEWWGRQGADYGYTF. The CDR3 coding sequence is TGTGCCAGCAGTGAATGGTGGGGGCGACAGGGGGCGGACTATGGCTACACCTTC.

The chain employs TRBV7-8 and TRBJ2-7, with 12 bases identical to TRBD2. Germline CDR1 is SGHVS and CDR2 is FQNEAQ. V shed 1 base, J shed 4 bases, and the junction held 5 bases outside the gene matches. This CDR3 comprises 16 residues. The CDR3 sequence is CASSLGPSGRGYEQYF. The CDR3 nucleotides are TGTGCCAGCAGCTTAGGGCCTAGCGGGAGGGGTTACGAGCAGTACTTC.

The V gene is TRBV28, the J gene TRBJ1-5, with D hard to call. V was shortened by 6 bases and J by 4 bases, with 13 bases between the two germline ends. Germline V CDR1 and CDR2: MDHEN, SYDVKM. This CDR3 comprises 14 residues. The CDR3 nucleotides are TGTGCCAGCAGCCCAATTGGTGGGAATCAGCCCCAGCATTTT. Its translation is CASSPIGGNQPQHF.